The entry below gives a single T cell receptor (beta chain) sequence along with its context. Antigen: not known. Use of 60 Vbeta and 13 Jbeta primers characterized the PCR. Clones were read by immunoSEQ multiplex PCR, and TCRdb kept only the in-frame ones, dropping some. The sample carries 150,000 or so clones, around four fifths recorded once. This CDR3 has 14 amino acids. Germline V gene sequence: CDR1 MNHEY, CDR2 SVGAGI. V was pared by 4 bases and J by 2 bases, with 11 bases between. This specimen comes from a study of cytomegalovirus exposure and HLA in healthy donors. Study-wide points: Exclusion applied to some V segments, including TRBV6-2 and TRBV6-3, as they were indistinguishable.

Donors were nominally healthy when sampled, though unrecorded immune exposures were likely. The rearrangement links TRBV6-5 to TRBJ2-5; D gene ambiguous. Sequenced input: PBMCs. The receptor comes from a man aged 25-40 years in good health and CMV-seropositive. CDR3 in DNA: TGTGCCAGCAGTTCTACCCCTAGACAAGAGACCCAGTACTTC. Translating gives CASSSTPRQETQYF.